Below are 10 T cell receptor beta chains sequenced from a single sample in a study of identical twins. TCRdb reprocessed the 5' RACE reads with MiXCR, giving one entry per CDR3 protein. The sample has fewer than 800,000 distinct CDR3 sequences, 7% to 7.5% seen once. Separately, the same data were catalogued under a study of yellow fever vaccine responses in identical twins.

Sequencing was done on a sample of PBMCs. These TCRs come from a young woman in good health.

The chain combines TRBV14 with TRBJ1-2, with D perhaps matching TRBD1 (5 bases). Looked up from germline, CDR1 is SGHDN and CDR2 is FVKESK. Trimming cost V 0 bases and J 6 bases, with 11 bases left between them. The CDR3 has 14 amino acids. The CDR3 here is CASSQERQIHGYTF. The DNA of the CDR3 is TGTGCCAGCAGCCAAGAACGACAGATACATGGCTACACCTTC.

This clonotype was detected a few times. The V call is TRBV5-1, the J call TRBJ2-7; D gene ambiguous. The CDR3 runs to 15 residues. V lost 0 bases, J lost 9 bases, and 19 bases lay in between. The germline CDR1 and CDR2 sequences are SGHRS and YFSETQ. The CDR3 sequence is CASSLVLAVPLRQYF. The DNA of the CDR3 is TGCGCCAGCAGCTTGGTATTAGCAGTCCCCCTACGGCAGTACTTC.

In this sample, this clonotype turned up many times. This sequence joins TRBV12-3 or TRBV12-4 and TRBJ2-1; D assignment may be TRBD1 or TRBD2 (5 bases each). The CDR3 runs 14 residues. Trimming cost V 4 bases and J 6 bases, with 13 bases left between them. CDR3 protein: CASSWSGTINEQFF. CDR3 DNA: TGTGCCAGCAGTTGGTCCGGGACCATCAATGAGCAGTTCTTC.

The CDR3: CASTLVGGSNQPQHF. Here the CDR3 DNA reads TGTGCCAGCACCCTCGTGGGGGGCTCCAATCAGCCCCAGCATTTT. The chain combines TRBV2 with TRBJ1-5, with D possibly being TRBD1 (6 bases). Germline lookup yields CDR1 SNHLY and CDR2 FYNNEI. The CDR3 loop spans 15 amino acids. V shed 7 bases and J shed 3 bases, with 16 bases lying between them.

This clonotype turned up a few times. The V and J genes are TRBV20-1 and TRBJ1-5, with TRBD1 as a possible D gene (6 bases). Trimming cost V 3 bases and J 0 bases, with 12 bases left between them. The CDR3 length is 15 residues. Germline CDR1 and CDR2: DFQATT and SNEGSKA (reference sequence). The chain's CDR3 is CSASRDTISNQPQHF. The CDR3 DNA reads TGCAGTGCTAGCCGGGACACAATTAGCAATCAGCCCCAGCATTTT.

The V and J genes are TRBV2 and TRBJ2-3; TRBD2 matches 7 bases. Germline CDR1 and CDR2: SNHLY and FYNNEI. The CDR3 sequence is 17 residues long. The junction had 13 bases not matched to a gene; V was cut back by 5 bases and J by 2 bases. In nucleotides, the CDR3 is TGTGCCAGCAGTTGGACTAGTGGGACCACCTTCACAGATACGCAGTATTTT. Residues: CASSWTSGTTFTDTQYF.

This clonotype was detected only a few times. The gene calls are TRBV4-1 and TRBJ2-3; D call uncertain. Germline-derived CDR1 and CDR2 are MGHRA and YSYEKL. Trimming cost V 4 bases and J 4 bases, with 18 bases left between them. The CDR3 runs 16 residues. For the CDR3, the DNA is TGCGCCAGCAGCCCGACGGTCCCGGTCCCGCCAGATACGCAGTATTTT. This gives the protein CASSPTVPVPPDTQYF.

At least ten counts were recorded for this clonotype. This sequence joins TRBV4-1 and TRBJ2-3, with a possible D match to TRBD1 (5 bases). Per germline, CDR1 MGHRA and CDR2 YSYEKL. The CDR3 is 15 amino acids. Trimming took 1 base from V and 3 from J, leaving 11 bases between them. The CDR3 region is CASSQGAGWTDTQYF. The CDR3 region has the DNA TGCGCCAGCAGCCAAGGGGCAGGGTGGACAGATACGCAGTATTTT.

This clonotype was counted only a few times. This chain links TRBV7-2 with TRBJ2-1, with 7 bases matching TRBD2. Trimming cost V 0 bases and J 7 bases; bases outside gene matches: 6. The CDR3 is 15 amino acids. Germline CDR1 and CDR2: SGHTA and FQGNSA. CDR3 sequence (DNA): TGTGCCAGCAGCTTAGCGCGGGAGAAATTAAATGAGCAGTTCTTC. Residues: CASSLAREKLNEQFF.

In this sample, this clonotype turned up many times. CDR3 protein: CASSLEGFGLYQETQYF. CDR3 DNA: TGTGCCAGCAGTTTGGAGGGGTTCGGACTATACCAAGAGACCCAGTACTTC. This chain links TRBV12-3 or TRBV12-4 with TRBJ2-5, with a tentative D call TRBD2 (6 bases). With 3 bases removed from V and 0 bases from J, the gap between germline ends came to 17 bases. There are 17 residues in the CDR3.